This TCR beta chain is from a study of metastatic and nonmetastatic thyroid tumors. Turning to the study itself: It was across blood and tumor or nodule tissue from malignant and benign thyroid patients that repertoires were compared. Study-wide results and limits: In blood and tumor, TCR beta diversity was reportedly significantly higher in malignant thyroid tumors than in benign nodules.

No patient had received any treatment before thyroid surgery. CDR3 length equals 16 residues. CDR1 is DFQATT, CDR2 SNEGSKA, per germline (reference sequence). Trimming cost V 2 bases and J 4 bases, with 20 bases left between them. A note on this clone: Its target is unknown.

As handled by the study authors: The authors used CDR3 differences across clinicopathological groups to build a distant-metastasis classifier for papillary thyroid cancer. Via MiXCR, TCRdb re-called the PCR reads. TCRdb, not the original authors, processed these V and J calls. The table has under 30,000 clones, 15% seen once. Sequenced input: blood. The TCR was taken from a female donor with papillary thyroid cancer or a benign thyroid nodule (not recorded which). Some clones in this sample may be carry-over from other donors' samples. The V call is TRBV20-1, the J call TRBJ1-2, with D possibly matching TRBD1 (6 bases). The CDR3 protein is CSARPAVQGSSYGYTF. Written as DNA, the CDR3 is TGCAGTGCTAGACCAGCCGTCCAGGGGTCAAGCTATGGCTACACCTTC.